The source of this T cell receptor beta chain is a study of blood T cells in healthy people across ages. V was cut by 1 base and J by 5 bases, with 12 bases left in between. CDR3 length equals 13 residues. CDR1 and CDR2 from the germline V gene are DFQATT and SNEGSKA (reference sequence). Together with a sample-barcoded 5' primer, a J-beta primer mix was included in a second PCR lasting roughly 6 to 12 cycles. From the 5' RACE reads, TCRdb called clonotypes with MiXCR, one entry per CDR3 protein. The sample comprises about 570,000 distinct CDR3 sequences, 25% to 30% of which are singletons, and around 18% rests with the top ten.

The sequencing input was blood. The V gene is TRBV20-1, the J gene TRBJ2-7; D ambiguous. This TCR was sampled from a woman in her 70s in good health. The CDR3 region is CSARGARSHEQYF. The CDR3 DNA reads TGCAGTGCTAGAGGGGCGAGGTCCCACGAGCAGTACTTC.